A selection of T cell receptor beta chains follows, all from one sample in a study of vaccination effects on CD4 cells after COVID-19. Only in-frame clones appear in the TCRdb table, and some are missing; sequencing was by immunoSEQ multiplex PCR. The sample records 25,000 to 35,000 clones, about 70% being singletons. These receptors lack a known antigen. The sequenced sample was CD4+ T cells from PBMCs cultured with SARS-CoV-2 spike peptides, obtained before COVID-19 vaccination. These receptors originate from a human donor who received a COVID-19 vaccine. CDR3s include the opening cysteine and the closing phenylalanine or tryptophan. A D gene is named only where the DNA matches it firmly. Not all rows give a size; the values are once, few, many and, for expanded clones, a class.

J gene	V gene	D gene	clone size	CDR3 DNA	CDR3 protein
TRBJ2-5	TRBV6-5	TRBD2	-	TGTGCCAGCAGAATAGCGGGACCCCAAGAGACCCAGTACTTC	CASRIAGPQETQYF
TRBJ1-3	TRBV5-1	-	few	TGCGCCAGCAGCCTCGGGTCCGGTGGAAGCCTGAGCTCTGGAAACACCATATATTTT	CASSLGSGGSLSSGNTIYF
TRBJ1-6	TRBV4-1	TRBD1	-	TGCGCCAGCAGCCAGTCAAGGACAGGGGAGAATTCACCCCTCCACTTT	CASSQSRTGENSPLHF
TRBJ1-1	TRBV3-1/TRBV3-2	-	-	TGTGCCAGCAGCGGCAGTTCCATGAACACTGAAGCTTTCTTT	CASSGSSMNTEAFF
TRBJ2-7	TRBV7-9	-	-	TGTGCCAGCAGCCCCTTTTCAGGGGAAGGCGAGCAGTACTTC	CASSPFSGEGEQYF
TRBJ1-1	TRBV24-1	-	once	TGTGCCACCAGTGATGCTGACTGGCCTGAAGCTTTCTTT	CATSDADWPEAFF
TRBJ2-7	TRBV7-9	TRBD2	-	TGTGCCAGCAGCGCTAGCGGGGGTTCCTACGAGCAGTACTTC	CASSASGGSYEQYF
TRBJ2-3	TRBV24-1	TRBD2	few	TGTGCCACCAGTGCAAACGGACTAGCGGGAGAGGTAGATACGCAGTATTTT	CATSANGLAGEVDTQYF
TRBJ1-6	TRBV7-2	TRBD1	-	TGTGCCAGCAGCTCGGGACAGGCCGGTAATTCACCCCTCCACTTT	CASSSGQAGNSPLHF
TRBJ1-2	TRBV4-1	-	-	TGCGCCAGCAGGGACCGAATATCAGGGGCGAGCTATGGCTACACCTTC	CASRDRISGASYGYTF
TRBJ1-6	TRBV2	TRBD1	-	TGTGCCAGCACAAGCGACAGGGTAAACTCCTATAATTCACCCCTCCACTTT	CASTSDRVNSYNSPLHF
TRBJ2-7	TRBV19	-	-	TGTGCCAGTAGTATGTCAGCGGGCAGGGGGTACTACGAGCAGTACTTC	CASSMSAGRGYYEQYF
TRBJ2-3	TRBV6-2/TRBV6-3	TRBD2	-	TGTGCCAGCAGTGGGGGACTAGAGGGAGATACGCAGTATTTT	CASSGGLEGDTQYF
TRBJ2-7	TRBV20-1	-	few	TGCAGTGCTAGAGTCGACTACGAGCAGTACTTC	CSARVDYEQYF
TRBJ2-7	TRBV4-1	-	few	TGCGCCAGCAGCCAACAATTGGAGTACGAGCAGTACTTC	CASSQQLEYEQYF
TRBJ2-1	TRBV11-3	TRBD2	-	TGTGCCAGCAGCCCCCGACTAGCGGGAGGGGCTGAGCAGTTCTTC	CASSPRLAGGAEQFF
TRBJ2-2	TRBV11-3	-	-	TGTGCCAGCAGCTTAGAGCGAGGCGGAAGTCAGTGGGTGACCGGGGAGCTGTTTTTT	CASSLERGGSQWVTGELFF
TRBJ2-2	TRBV3-1/TRBV3-2	-	few	TGTGCCAGCAGCCAAGATGCGAGGAGGGCCGGGGAGCTGTTTTTT	CASSQDARRAGELFF
TRBJ2-5	TRBV3-1/TRBV3-2	TRBD2	few	TGTGCCAGCAGCCAAACTAGCGGGGGGGCCCAGACCACCCAGTACTTC	CASSQTSGGAQTTQYF
TRBJ1-1	TRBV7-9	-	few	TGTGCCAGCAGCTTAGAACAGGGGAACACTGAAGCTTTCTTT	CASSLEQGNTEAFF
TRBJ1-6	TRBV6-1	-	-	TGTGCCAGCAGTGAGTCGAAAGATTCACCCCTCCACTTT	CASSESKDSPLHF
TRBJ2-4	TRBV6-5	-	once	TGTGCCAGCAGGGGGAGGGGGACCAAAAACATTCAGTACTTC	CASRGRGTKNIQYF
TRBJ2-3	TRBV18	TRBD2	-	TGTGCCAGCTCACCACTAGCGGGGGGCACAGATACGCAGTATTTT	CASSPLAGGTDTQYF
TRBJ1-4	TRBV18	-	-	TGTGCCAGCTCCCGAACGGGATACCCAACTAATGAAAAACTGTTTTTT	CASSRTGYPTNEKLFF
TRBJ1-1	TRBV10-3	TRBD1	few	TGTGCCACATCCGGGACAGAGAACACTGAAGCTTTCTTT	CATSGTENTEAFF
TRBJ1-1	TRBV5-4	TRBD1	-	TGTGCCAGCAGCCGTGGGACAGCCAACACTGAAGCTTTCTTT	CASSRGTANTEAFF
TRBJ1-4	TRBV2	TRBD1	-	TGTGCCAGCATTTCGGAGAACAGGGGGCTTGAAAAACTGTTTTTT	CASISENRGLEKLFF
TRBJ1-1	TRBV3-1/TRBV3-2	-	-	TGTGCCAGCAGCCTCGCCGGGACGGAGAACACTGAAGCTTTCTTT	CASSLAGTENTEAFF
TRBJ1-1	TRBV6-5	-	few	TGTGCCAGCAGTCAGCGGGGCACTGAAGCTTTCTTT	CASSQRGTEAFF